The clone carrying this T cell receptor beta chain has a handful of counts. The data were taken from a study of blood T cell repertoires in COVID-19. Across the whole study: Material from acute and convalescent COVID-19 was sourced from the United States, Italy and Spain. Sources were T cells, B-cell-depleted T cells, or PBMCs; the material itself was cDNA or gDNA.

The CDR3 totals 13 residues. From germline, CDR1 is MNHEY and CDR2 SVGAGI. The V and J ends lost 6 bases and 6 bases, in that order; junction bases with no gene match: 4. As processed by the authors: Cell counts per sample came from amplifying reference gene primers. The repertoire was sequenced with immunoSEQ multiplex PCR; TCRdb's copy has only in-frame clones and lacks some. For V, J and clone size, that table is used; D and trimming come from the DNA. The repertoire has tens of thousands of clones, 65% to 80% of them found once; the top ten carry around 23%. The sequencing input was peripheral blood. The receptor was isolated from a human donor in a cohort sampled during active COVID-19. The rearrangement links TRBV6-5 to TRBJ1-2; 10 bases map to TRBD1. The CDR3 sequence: CASRKDRGDGYTF. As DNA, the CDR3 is TGTGCCAGCAGGAAGGACAGGGGGGATGGCTACACCTTC.